This T cell receptor (beta chain) was recovered during a study of post-analysis software for immune sequencing data. Study-level background: The disease courses covered relapsing-remitting, secondary progressive and progressive-relapsing multiple sclerosis.

Comments on this clonotype: Its antigen is as yet unknown.

Study observations and caveats: By F measure, strong co-clustering occurred among samples prepared in the same batch.

Unique molecular identifiers tagged the TCR beta cDNA libraries. One entry per CDR3 protein results from TCRdb running MiXCR on the PCR reads. The repertoire includes about 200,000 distinct CDR3 sequences, 25% to 30% of them detected once, and approximately 3% sits in the top ten. The sample taken for sequencing was blood. This sequence originates from a girl younger than 18 with multiple sclerosis.

The CDR3 nucleotides read TGCAGTGCTAGAGTCGGGGGCAGGGGGAATCAGCCCCAGCATTTT. Translating gives CSARVGGRGNQPQHF. The chain is built from TRBV20-1 and TRBJ1-5; 7 nucleotides agree with TRBD1. The CDR3 has 15 residues. V gave up 1 base and J gave up 4 bases; unmatched junction bases: 7. Germline assignment: CDR1 DFQATT and CDR2 SNEGSKA (reference sequence).